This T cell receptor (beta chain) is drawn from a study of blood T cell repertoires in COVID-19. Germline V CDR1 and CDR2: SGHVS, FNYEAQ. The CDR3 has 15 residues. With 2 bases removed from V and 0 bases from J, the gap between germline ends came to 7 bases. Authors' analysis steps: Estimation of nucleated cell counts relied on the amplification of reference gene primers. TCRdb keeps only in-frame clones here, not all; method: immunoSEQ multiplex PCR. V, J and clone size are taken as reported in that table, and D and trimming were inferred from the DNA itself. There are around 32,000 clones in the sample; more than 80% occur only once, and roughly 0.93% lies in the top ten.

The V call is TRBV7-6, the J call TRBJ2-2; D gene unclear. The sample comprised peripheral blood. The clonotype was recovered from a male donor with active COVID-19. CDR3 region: CASSLSPSNTGELFF. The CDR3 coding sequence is TGTGCCAGCAGCTTATCTCCTTCGAACACCGGGGAGCTGTTTTTT.